This TCR beta chain was observed in a study of cytomegalovirus exposure and HLA in healthy donors. The approximately 120-subject validation cohort, separate from the roughly 700-subject first cohort, included the donors. V lost 3 bases and J 5 bases, leaving 20 bases between the germline ends. This CDR3 has 17 residues. CDR1 and CDR2 (germline): WNHNN, SYGVQD (reference sequence). Data came from immunoSEQ multiplex PCR; TCRdb stores just in-frame clones and leaves some out. This sample has a few hundred thousand clones, with around 80% found just once. Study-level results: Most TCR sequences were uncommon, yet certain public TCRs appeared in many donors. Testing in vitro showed a few CMV-associated chains specific for CMV antigens.

This clone was picked up one time. The antigen remains undetermined. The V gene is TRBV10-1, the J gene TRBJ2-1, with D perhaps given as TRBD1 or TRBD2 (5 bases each). The source of this sequence is a woman under 40 in good health and CMV-seropositive. Sequencing was done on a sample of PBMCs. CDR3 amino acids: CASSERWGGDADNEQFF. DNA for the CDR3: TGCGCCAGCAGTGAACGTTGGGGTGGGGACGCAGACAATGAGCAGTTCTTC.